These T cell receptor beta chains were read from a single sample in a study of T cell responses to AZD1222 COVID-19 vaccine. Using immunoSEQ multiplex PCR, the repertoire was profiled, and TCRdb retains in-frame clones only, with some absent. The table has some 160,000 clones, roughly 88% seen once. Here the sequenced sample was peripheral blood, taken 28 days after the second AZD1222 dose. The receptors come from an adult who received the AZD1222 COVID-19 vaccine. Each CDR3 is given with its conserved first and last residue. Clone size is stated in some rows and not others, as once, few, many or a class when expanded.

.	TRBV5-1	TRBJ2-2	CASSNQLASTITGELFF
.	TRBV19	TRBJ2-2	CASSTSGALTGELFF
.	TRBV5-4	TRBJ2-5	CASSLELAGEGETQYF
.	TRBV27	TRBJ2-6	CASRRGGSDSGANVLTF
.	TRBV5-4	TRBJ1-1	CASSPELFTEAFF
many	TRBV6-5	TRBJ1-4	CATIRNATNEKLFF
.	TRBV2	TRBJ1-4	CASTLDSEKLFF
.	TRBV19	TRBJ1-2	CASSIGGRLYYGYTF
.	TRBV3-1/TRBV3-2	TRBJ2-7	CASSQDGASEQYF
.	TRBV19	TRBJ1-4	CASTPPGQGGEKLFF
.	TRBV4-1	TRBJ2-2	CASSHVISTGELFF
.	TRBV5-1	TRBJ2-1	CASSLVDANYNEQFF
.	TRBV10-1	TRBJ2-4	CASSRQGQNIQYF
.	TRBV7-2	TRBJ2-1	CASSPHSGANEQFF